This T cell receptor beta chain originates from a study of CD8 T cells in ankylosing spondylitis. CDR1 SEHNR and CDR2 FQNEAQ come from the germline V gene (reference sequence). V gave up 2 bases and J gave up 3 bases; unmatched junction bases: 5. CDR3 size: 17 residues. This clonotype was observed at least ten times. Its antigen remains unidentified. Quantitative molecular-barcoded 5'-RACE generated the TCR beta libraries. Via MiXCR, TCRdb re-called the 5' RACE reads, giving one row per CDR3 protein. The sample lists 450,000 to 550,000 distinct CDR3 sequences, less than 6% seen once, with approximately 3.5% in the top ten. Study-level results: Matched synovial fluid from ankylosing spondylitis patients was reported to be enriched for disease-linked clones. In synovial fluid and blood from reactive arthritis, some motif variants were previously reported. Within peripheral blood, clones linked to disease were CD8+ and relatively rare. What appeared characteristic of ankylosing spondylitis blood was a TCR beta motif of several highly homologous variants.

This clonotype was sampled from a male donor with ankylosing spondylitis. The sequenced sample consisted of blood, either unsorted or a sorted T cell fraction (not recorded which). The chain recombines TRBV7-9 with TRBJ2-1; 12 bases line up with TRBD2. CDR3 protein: CASSLRLAGESYNEQFF. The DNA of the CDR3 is TGTGCCAGCAGCTTAAGACTAGCGGGGGAGAGCTACAATGAGCAGTTCTTC.